This section outlines one T cell receptor (beta chain) sequence together with its context. In this sample, this clone turned up once. What this receptor recognizes is not known. No base qualities exist here, and no much larger clone lies one base off it. Other nucleotide sequences from this sample produce the same CDR3. The entry originates in a study of T cell responses to AZD1222 COVID-19 vaccine (dated by TCRdb to 2020 to 2022). With respect to the entire study: TCR sequencing covered fewer than 250 trial participants: 207 given two doses of AZD1222 and 26 given two doses of MenACWY control vaccine. Enrollment into the trials was organized by age into subgroups of 18-55, 56-69 and 70-plus years, and those subgroups contained approximately 160, 26 and 62 TCR-sequenced participants, respectively.

The CDR3 regions of human TCRbeta chains were subjected to immunosequencing. The original methods were these. TCRs in the repertoires were compared against a reference library of SARS-CoV-2-specific TCRs that had been generated with the MIRA antigen-specificity platform. Breadth meant the fraction of unique TCRs that were SARS-CoV-2-associated, whereas depth meant the fraction of total T cells that were SARS-CoV-2-associated. Using the MIRA data, each spike-specific TCR was mapped to the spike region that the TCR reacts to and placed in a CD4 or CD8 class. Log10-transformed breadth and depth values were compared by one-way ANOVA with Sidak's multiple comparisons tests. TCRdb holds this immuneACCESS table with in-frame rearrangements only. Some clones are missing; in checked studies, unresolved V genes explain under half, and the rest has no known cause. That table supplies the V and J calls and clone size; D and trimming were determined from the DNA. A total of about 150,000 clones appear in this sample, roughly 90% of them only once. Of the sample, roughly 1.2% is held by the ten largest clones.

As encoded in the germline V gene (reference sequence), CDR1 is SEHNR while CDR2 is FQNEAQ. The CDR3 runs 13 amino acids, cysteine and phenylalanine included. The sequence is cut down to CDR3 DNA, 39 bases in frame from base 1. V is pared back by 4 bases and J by 1 base, with 7 bases lying between the germline termini. Broad study findings and their caveats: Conclusions about previously exposed vaccinees are limited, since just five to seven AZD1222 recipients were seropositive for SARS-CoV-2 at baseline. CD4 TCRs associated with the vaccine covered the entire spike protein, and the dominant responses were in regions 160-218 and 743-854. Spike-specific TCR breadth and depth rose significantly after two AZD1222 doses compared with day 0 and with MenACWY recipients. Epitopes outside the regions mutated in the B.1.351 and B.1.1.7 variants were reportedly recognized by nearly half of the unique spike-specific TCRs. The 56-69-year group was small, and its depth increase did not reach significance, likely because of low power. Participants were mostly white British and included more females than males, and it was suggested by the authors that clonal diversity may have been underestimated. Because no day 14 peak-response samples were available, the repertoires could be characterized only after the peak T cell response.

The label giving this sample's time point can be read as: about 28 days (+/-7) after the second vaccine dose. AZD1222 recipients with second doses at about 4 weeks or about 12 weeks were pooled, because spike-specific TCR depth and breadth did not differ between schedules. Vaccinee samples came from UK trials COV001 and COV002, including a single-blind randomized controlled phase 2/3 trial of AZD1222 (ChAdOx1 nCoV-19) in healthy adults. Trial participant PBMC samples were collected at day 0 and day 28 after the second dose for TCRbeta chain sequencing. The clonotype originates from an adult who received the AZD1222 COVID-19 vaccine. The sequencing used peripheral blood, collected 28 days after the second AZD1222 dose. The rearrangement joined TRBV7-9 to TRBJ1-1, with a weak D call of TRBD1 (5 bases match). The CDR3 region has the sequence CASSSQGNTEAFF. The DNA reads as follows: TGTGCCAGCAGCTCCCAGGGGAACACTGAAGCTTTCTTT.